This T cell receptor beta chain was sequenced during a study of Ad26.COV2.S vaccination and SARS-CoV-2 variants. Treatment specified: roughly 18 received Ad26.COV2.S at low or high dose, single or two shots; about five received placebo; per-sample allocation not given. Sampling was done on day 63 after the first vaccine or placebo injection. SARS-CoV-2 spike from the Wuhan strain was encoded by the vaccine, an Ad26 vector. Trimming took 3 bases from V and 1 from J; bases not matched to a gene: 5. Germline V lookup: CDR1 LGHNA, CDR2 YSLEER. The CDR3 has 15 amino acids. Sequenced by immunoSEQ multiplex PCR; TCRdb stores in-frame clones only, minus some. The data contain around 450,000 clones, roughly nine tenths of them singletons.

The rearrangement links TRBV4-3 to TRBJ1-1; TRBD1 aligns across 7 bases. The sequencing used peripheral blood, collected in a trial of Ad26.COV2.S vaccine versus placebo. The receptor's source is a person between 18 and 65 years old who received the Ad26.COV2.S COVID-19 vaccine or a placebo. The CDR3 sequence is CASSHSDRANTEAFF. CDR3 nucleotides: TGCGCCAGCAGCCATTCAGACAGGGCGAACACTGAAGCTTTCTTT.